The rows below give T cell receptor beta chains drawn from one sample of a study of OX40 agonist ivuxolimab in advanced cancers. Only in-frame clones appear in the TCRdb table, and some are missing; sequencing was by immunoSEQ multiplex PCR. The sample yields 95,000 to 100,000 clones, about 92% seen once. The sample consisted of CD4+ or CD8+ T cells sorted from blood, taken in a trial of the OX40 agonist ivuxolimab. These receptors were obtained from an adult with an advanced solid tumor such as melanoma, head and neck, liver or kidney cancer. CDR3s include the opening cysteine and the closing phenylalanine or tryptophan. Fields, in order: D gene, V gene, clone size, J gene, CDR3 protein, CDR3 DNA. D genes are given only for firm matches. Size is stated for part of the rows, as once, few or many counts, or as a class when the clone is expanded.

d_gene: -
v_gene: TRBV7-9
abundance: -
j_gene: TRBJ2-3
CDR3aa: CASSLTVSTDTQYF
CDR3nt: TGTGCCAGCAGCTTGACAGTTAGCACAGATACGCAGTATTTT

d_gene: TRBD2
v_gene: TRBV19
abundance: -
j_gene: TRBJ2-1
CDR3aa: CASSPLLAGNNEQFF
CDR3nt: TGTGCCAGTAGTCCGTTACTAGCGGGTAACAATGAGCAGTTCTTC

d_gene: TRBD1
v_gene: TRBV6-1
abundance: -
j_gene: TRBJ2-7
CDR3aa: CASSARQGGYEQYF
CDR3nt: TGTGCCAGCAGTGCCCGACAGGGTGGTTACGAGCAGTACTTC

d_gene: -
v_gene: TRBV5-4
abundance: -
j_gene: TRBJ2-3
CDR3aa: CASAGVGANTDTQYF
CDR3nt: TGTGCCAGCGCCGGCGTCGGAGCTAACACAGATACGCAGTATTTT

d_gene: -
v_gene: TRBV7-2
abundance: -
j_gene: TRBJ2-3
CDR3aa: CASSSSRLADTQYF
CDR3nt: TGTGCCAGCAGTTCAAGCCGGCTGGCGGATACGCAGTATTTT

d_gene: -
v_gene: TRBV6-4
abundance: -
j_gene: TRBJ1-5
CDR3aa: CPGTRESNQPQHF
CDR3nt: TGCCCGGGGACCCGGGAGAGCAATCAGCCCCAGCATTTT

d_gene: -
v_gene: TRBV7-2
abundance: -
j_gene: TRBJ1-1
CDR3aa: CASSLAVQGIAFF
CDR3nt: TGTGCCAGCAGCTTAGCGGTCCAGGGCATAGCTTTCTTT

d_gene: -
v_gene: TRBV27
abundance: -
j_gene: TRBJ2-6
CDR3aa: CASSKTTGSGANVLTF
CDR3nt: TGTGCCAGCAGTAAGACGACAGGTTCTGGGGCCAACGTCCTGACTTTC

d_gene: -
v_gene: TRBV19
abundance: few
j_gene: TRBJ1-5
CDR3aa: CASMGSGVVQPQHF
CDR3nt: TGTGCCAGTATGGGCAGTGGCGTTGTACAGCCCCAGCATTTT

d_gene: -
v_gene: TRBV7-9
abundance: -
j_gene: TRBJ2-1
CDR3aa: CASSLAWTVYNEQFF
CDR3nt: TGTGCCAGCAGCTTAGCTTGGACAGTGTACAATGAGCAGTTCTTC